The rows below give T cell receptor beta chains drawn from one sample of a study of blood T cell repertoires in COVID-19. The protocol was immunoSEQ multiplex PCR, while the TCRdb copy is restricted to in-frame clones and leaves out a portion. The sample contains roughly 80,000 clones, 83% of which appear only once. Specimen: peripheral blood. The source of these receptors is a woman aged 80 or over with acute or convalescent COVID-19. CDR3s leave out the opening cysteine and the closing phenylalanine or tryptophan. The order of the fields is V gene, J gene, CDR3 protein.

v_gene: TRBV6-1; j_gene: TRBJ1-5; CDR3aa: ASSGRPRGDSNQPQH
v_gene: TRBV5-4; j_gene: TRBJ2-1; CDR3aa: ASSQDRGRMSEQF
v_gene: TRBV7-9; j_gene: TRBJ2-3; CDR3aa: ASSLASGKTDTQY
v_gene: TRBV11-1; j_gene: TRBJ2-2; CDR3aa: ASSSLAGEWTGELF
v_gene: TRBV5-1; j_gene: TRBJ2-2; CDR3aa: ASSLMTGEGTGELF
v_gene: TRBV5-1; j_gene: TRBJ2-5; CDR3aa: ASSPGRGGETQY
v_gene: TRBV10-3; j_gene: TRBJ2-7; CDR3aa: AISETGTGAWEQY
v_gene: TRBV10-2; j_gene: TRBJ2-1; CDR3aa: ASLGELADSYNEQF
v_gene: TRBV7-3; j_gene: TRBJ2-1; CDR3aa: ASSSERSSYNEQF
v_gene: TRBV9; j_gene: TRBJ2-3; CDR3aa: ASSVASGADTQY
v_gene: TRBV11-2; j_gene: TRBJ2-5; CDR3aa: ASSLGWGRETQY
v_gene: TRBV20-1; j_gene: TRBJ2-7; CDR3aa: SASIGTGFYEQY
v_gene: TRBV7-2; j_gene: TRBJ2-3; CDR3aa: ASSLAYGGLTDTQY
v_gene: TRBV19; j_gene: TRBJ2-2; CDR3aa: ASRGEGRYTGELF
v_gene: TRBV27; j_gene: TRBJ1-6; CDR3aa: ASSLNSHNSPLH
v_gene: TRBV5-1; j_gene: TRBJ2-3; CDR3aa: ASSLTSGGTDTQY
v_gene: TRBV12-3/TRBV12-4; j_gene: TRBJ2-1; CDR3aa: ASRREDGIEQF
v_gene: TRBV5-1; j_gene: TRBJ2-5; CDR3aa: ASSSSGQGGETQY
v_gene: TRBV6-6; j_gene: TRBJ1-1; CDR3aa: ATTNWANTEAF
v_gene: TRBV7-2; j_gene: TRBJ1-4; CDR3aa: ASSRSRGSNEKLF
v_gene: TRBV5-1; j_gene: TRBJ1-1; CDR3aa: ASRQVAGNTEAF
v_gene: TRBV19; j_gene: TRBJ1-1; CDR3aa: ASTRGSGTGNTEAF
v_gene: TRBV7-9; j_gene: TRBJ1-5; CDR3aa: ASSPTGGGASQPQH
v_gene: TRBV5-5; j_gene: TRBJ2-7; CDR3aa: ASSLQTGAYEQY
v_gene: TRBV14; j_gene: TRBJ2-1; CDR3aa: ASSQDSRGGNEQF
v_gene: TRBV12-5; j_gene: TRBJ1-2; CDR3aa: ASGPDRSNGYT
v_gene: TRBV29-1; j_gene: TRBJ2-5; CDR3aa: SVPWTAQETQY
v_gene: TRBV21-1; j_gene: TRBJ2-5; CDR3aa: ASKDSTGSQETQY
v_gene: TRBV3-1/TRBV3-2; j_gene: TRBJ1-6; CDR3aa: ASSQGLRDSPLH
v_gene: TRBV28; j_gene: TRBJ1-6; CDR3aa: ASGSGSYNSPLH
v_gene: TRBV19; j_gene: TRBJ1-6; CDR3aa: ASSVRGGNSPLH
v_gene: TRBV12-3/TRBV12-4; j_gene: TRBJ1-2; CDR3aa: ASTLTGGQGYT
v_gene: TRBV5-5; j_gene: TRBJ1-2; CDR3aa: ASSLAPQNYGYT
v_gene: TRBV12-3/TRBV12-4; j_gene: TRBJ2-5; CDR3aa: ASSLAQGGQY
v_gene: TRBV4-2; j_gene: TRBJ2-7; CDR3aa: ASSQSGLGNEQY
v_gene: TRBV11-2; j_gene: TRBJ2-1; CDR3aa: ASSLERTSNNEQF
v_gene: TRBV5-1; j_gene: TRBJ1-2; CDR3aa: ASSLDGQGDGYT
v_gene: TRBV7-9; j_gene: TRBJ2-7; CDR3aa: ASSQNSGRLSYEQY
v_gene: TRBV6-5; j_gene: TRBJ2-3; CDR3aa: ASRLATRTDTQY
v_gene: TRBV29-1; j_gene: TRBJ1-1; CDR3aa: SVEATTGENTEAF
v_gene: TRBV6-6; j_gene: TRBJ2-1; CDR3aa: ASSGEIPNEQF
v_gene: TRBV7-2; j_gene: TRBJ2-7; CDR3aa: ASTYNGGSYEQY
v_gene: TRBV19; j_gene: TRBJ2-5; CDR3aa: ASSIEGQGARETQY
v_gene: TRBV6-5; j_gene: TRBJ2-6; CDR3aa: ASSYGRAGANVLT
v_gene: TRBV7-2; j_gene: TRBJ2-3; CDR3aa: ASSLARGTPSTQY
v_gene: TRBV5-5; j_gene: TRBJ1-5; CDR3aa: ASSLLTGGYQPQH
v_gene: TRBV19; j_gene: TRBJ2-7; CDR3aa: ASRELAGGAYEQY
v_gene: TRBV7-2; j_gene: TRBJ2-7; CDR3aa: ASSLELAGALEQY
v_gene: TRBV28; j_gene: TRBJ1-5; CDR3aa: ASSGRHPQH
v_gene: TRBV7-2; j_gene: TRBJ2-3; CDR3aa: ASSLGSDRGTDTQY
v_gene: TRBV18; j_gene: TRBJ2-3; CDR3aa: ASSPTSGVTTDTQY
v_gene: TRBV6-5; j_gene: TRBJ2-3; CDR3aa: ASSPQGASTDTQY
v_gene: TRBV6-5; j_gene: TRBJ2-3; CDR3aa: ASSYSSGGHTDTQY
v_gene: TRBV19; j_gene: TRBJ2-7; CDR3aa: ASSVAGVAYEQY
v_gene: TRBV19; j_gene: TRBJ1-4; CDR3aa: ASSTSQGAREKLF